Presented here are 21 T cell receptor beta chains from one specimen sequenced in a study of blood T cell repertoires in COVID-19. Using immunoSEQ multiplex PCR, the repertoire was profiled, and TCRdb retains in-frame clones only, with some absent. The sample lists 110,000 to 150,000 clones; 85% to 90% were seen once. Sequencing input: peripheral blood. These TCRs come from a woman in her sixties or seventies with active COVID-19.

V is TRBV5-4 and J is TRBJ1-1; TRBD1 is a possible D gene (5 bases). The CDR3 is made up of 13 amino acids. Trimming removed 10 bases from V and 3 bases from J, with 16 bases in between. Per germline, CDR1 SGHNT and CDR2 YYREEE (reference sequence). CDR3 amino acids: CAGGDVRDTEAFF. DNA for the CDR3: TGTGCCGGCGGGGACGTTCGGGACACTGAAGCTTTCTTT.

The rearrangement uses TRBV11-2 and TRBJ2-5, with D possibly being TRBD2 (5 bases). From germline, CDR1 is SGHAT and CDR2 FQNNGV. With 5 bases removed from V and 5 bases from J, the gap between germline ends came to 21 bases. The CDR3 is 16 amino acids. CDR3 sequence: CASSPRVHQSGETQYF. CDR3 DNA sequence: TGTGCCAGCAGCCCAAGAGTTCATCAGTCGGGGGAGACCCAGTACTTC.

The chain uses TRBV5-1 and TRBJ2-5; 10 nucleotides match TRBD2. The CDR3 totals 17 residues. Germline lookup yields CDR1 SGHRS and CDR2 YFSETQ. Trimming at V came to 4 bases and at J to 2 bases, leaving 11 bases not matched to a gene. The CDR3 bases are TGCGCCAGCAGCCGAATGGGAACTAGCGGGACTCAAGAGACCCAGTACTTC. Protein product: CASSRMGTSGTQETQYF.

The rearrangement links TRBV9 to TRBJ1-2; perhaps TRBD1 as D (6 bases). The CDR3 is made up of 14 amino acids. Germline V lookup: CDR1 SGDLS, CDR2 YYNGEE. The V end was cut by 0 bases, the J end by 3 bases, with 9 bases between. This chain's CDR3 is CASSVGDRYYGYTF. The CDR3 nucleotides are TGTGCCAGCAGCGTAGGAGACAGGTACTATGGCTACACCTTC.

This clone was counted once. The V gene is TRBV28, the J gene TRBJ2-7, with TRBD1 matching 9 bases. The J segment lost 6 bases and the V segment lost 6 bases, leaving 6 bases of the junction unmatched. CDR3 length: 13 residues. The germline V gene has CDR1 MDHEN and CDR2 SYDVKM. CDR3 in DNA: TGTGCCAGCAGAAGGGACAGGGTTGCCGAGCAGTACTTC. This sequence encodes CASRRDRVAEQYF. The entire variable domain, with the rest obtained from reference TRBV28 and TRBJ2-7, is as follows: DVKVTQSSRYLVKRTGEKVFLECVQDMDHENMFWYRQDPGLGLRLIYFSYDVKMKEKGDIPEGYSVSREKKERFSLILESASTNQTSMYLCASRRDRVAEQYFGPGTRLTVT.

V is TRBV30 and J is TRBJ1-1, with D tentatively TRBD1 (5 bases). Trimming took 4 bases from V and 8 from J, leaving 11 bases between them. The CDR3 loop spans 11 amino acids. Germline V gene lookup returns CDR1 GTSNPN and CDR2 SVGIG (reference sequence). Written as DNA, the CDR3 is TGTGCCTGGAACTTTGGGGGGGAAGCTTTCTTT. The encoded protein is CAWNFGGEAFF.

The chain is built from TRBV5-4 and TRBJ2-7; TRBD2 aligns across 8 bases. Germline V gene data show CDR1 as SGHNT and CDR2 as YYREEE (reference sequence). J was trimmed by 2 bases and V by 7 bases; bases with no gene match: 5. CDR3 size: 13 residues. CDR3 protein: CASGRGAAYEQYF. DNA for the CDR3: TGTGCCAGCGGGCGGGGGGCGGCCTACGAGCAGTACTTC.

The chain combines TRBV2 with TRBJ2-7; D is possibly TRBD1 (5 bases). The V gene's germline CDR1 is SNHLY and CDR2 FYNNEI. The CDR3 runs 14 residues. Trimming took off 8 bases at V and 1 base at J, with 15 bases between the two ends. This chain's CDR3 is CASLRVWGSYEQYF. In nucleotides, the CDR3 is TGTGCCAGCCTCAGGGTGTGGGGATCCTACGAGCAGTACTTC.

The CDR3 loop is CASRSNMRDTEAFF. CDR3 sequence (DNA): TGTGCCAGCAGGTCTAACATGCGGGACACTGAAGCTTTCTTT. The chain recombines TRBV7-2 with TRBJ1-1, with D unresolved. V shed 6 bases and J shed 3 bases, with 14 bases lying between them. The length of the CDR3 is 14 residues. Germline V gene data show CDR1 as SGHTA and CDR2 as FQGNSA.

This clone was recorded only once. This chain joins TRBV20-1 and TRBJ1-1; D is possibly TRBD1 (6 bases). Germline loops: CDR1 DFQATT, CDR2 SNEGSKA (reference sequence). V shed 1 base and J shed 7 bases, with 7 bases lying between them. CDR3 length: 11 residues. The CDR3 nucleotides read TGCAGTGCTAGAGTGGACAGTGAAGCTTTCTTT. Translation: CSARVDSEAFF.

The gene calls are TRBV5-8 and TRBJ2-7, with a weak D call TRBD2 (5 bases). This CDR3 region has 16 residues. The ends were cut back, 3 bases at V and 3 bases at J, with 19 bases in the middle. CDR1 is SGHTS, CDR2 YDEGEE, per germline. The CDR3 sequence: CASSSLREAHRYEQYF. DNA of the CDR3: TGTGCCAGCAGCTCCCTCCGGGAAGCGCACCGCTACGAGCAGTACTTC.

The gene calls are TRBV28 and TRBJ2-7, with TRBD2 matching over 8 bases. The CDR3 length is 14 residues. CDR1 and CDR2 from the germline V gene are MDHEN and SYDVKM. J gave up 4 bases and V 5 bases, and 7 bases lay outside the gene matches. The CDR3 coding sequence is TGTGCCAGCAGTCGTAGCGGGACTGGATACGAGCAGTACTTC. It specifies CASSRSGTGYEQYF.

The V and J genes are TRBV14 and TRBJ2-3, with 8 bases that match TRBD2. CDR3 length equals 17 residues. Germline assignment: CDR1 SGHDN and CDR2 FVKESK. V shed 1 base, J shed 1 base, and the junction held 7 bases outside the gene matches. The CDR3 DNA reads as TGTGCCAGCAGCCAAGCTGAAGGACTAGCCCGCACAGATACGCAGTATTTT. Residues: CASSQAEGLARTDTQYF.

The rearrangement links TRBV2 to TRBJ2-1, with TRBD1 identical over 7 bases. The CDR3 sequence is 12 residues long. Per germline, CDR1 SNHLY and CDR2 FYNNEI. V trimming: 4 bases; J trimming: 9 bases; junction bases outside the gene matches: 3. CDR3: CASSGPGGEQFF. As DNA, the CDR3 is TGTGCCAGCAGTGGGCCAGGGGGTGAGCAGTTCTTC.

The chain links TRBV7-9 to TRBJ2-5, with 16 bases matching TRBD2. The CDR3 sequence is 15 residues long. Losses at the gene ends were 5 bases for V and 5 bases for J; bases not matched to a gene: 2. Germline loops: CDR1 SEHNR, CDR2 FQNEAQ (reference sequence). The CDR3 reads CASSKGLAGGETQYF. The CDR3 coding sequence is TGTGCCAGCAGCAAGGGACTAGCGGGAGGGGAGACCCAGTACTTC.

The chain carries TRBV28 and TRBJ2-7; possible D gene TRBD2, 6 bases. Germline CDR1 is MDHEN and CDR2 is SYDVKM. This CDR3 is built from 15 residues. V was trimmed by 3 bases and J by 4 bases, leaving 16 bases between them. CDR3 loop: CASSFRGRKGYEQYF. The CDR3 DNA is TGTGCCAGCAGTTTCAGAGGGAGGAAAGGGTACGAGCAGTACTTC.

The chain combines TRBV18 with TRBJ1-2; TRBD1 agrees at 9 bases. Germline V gives CDR1 KGHSH, CDR2 LQKENI. V lost 4 bases, J lost 1 base, and 1 base stayed unmatched. The CDR3 consists of 14 residues. For the CDR3, the DNA is TGTGCCAGCTCACTGGACAGGGGTAACTATGGCTACACCTTC. The encoded protein is CASSLDRGNYGYTF.

V gene TRBV9 combines with J gene TRBJ1-6; TRBD1 is a possible D gene (5 bases). The germline V gene has CDR1 SGDLS and CDR2 YYNGEE. CDR3 length: 13 amino acids. Between the trimmed V and J ends, which lost 0 bases and 11 bases, there was a span of 9 bases. The CDR3 spells CASSVEPGTPLHF. Written as DNA, the CDR3 is TGTGCCAGCAGCGTAGAGCCAGGGACACCCCTCCACTTT. The full variable domain, rest sourced from reference TRBV9 and TRBJ1-6, is DSGVTQTPKHLITATGQRVTLRCSPRSGDLSVYWYQQSLDQGLQFLIQYYNGEERAKGNILERFSAQQFPDLHSELNLSSLELGDSALYFCASSVEPGTPLHFGNGTRLTVT.

The rearrangement links TRBV5-5 to TRBJ2-3, with D perhaps TRBD2 (6 bases). Trimming shortened V by 3 bases and J by 0 bases, and 8 bases separated the two germline ends. Looked up from germline, CDR1 is SGHKS and CDR2 is YYEKEE (reference sequence). The CDR3 contains 14 residues. CDR3 nucleotides: TGTGCCAGCAGCTGGAGCGGGAGCACAGATACGCAGTATTTT. Its protein product is CASSWSGSTDTQYF.

The CDR3 reads CAWSVLSGVPLHF. The CDR3 DNA reads TGTGCCTGGAGTGTACTGTCCGGGGTACCCCTCCACTTT. The chain couples TRBV30 to TRBJ1-6; D remains unclear. This CDR3 spans 13 amino acids. CDR1 and CDR2 from the germline V gene are GTSNPN and SVGIG (reference sequence). Trimming left V 0 bases short and J 12 bases short, with 12 bases between. The whole variable domain, filled in from reference TRBV30 and TRBJ1-6, reads SQTIHQWPATLVQPVGSPLSLECTVEGTSNPNLYWYRQAAGRGLQLLFYSVGIGQISSEVPQNLSASRPQDRQFILSSKKLLLSDSGFYLCAWSVLSGVPLHFGNGTRLTVT.

The chain carries TRBV5-4 and TRBJ2-1, with D perhaps TRBD1 (6 bases). Germline CDR1 and CDR2: SGHNT and YYREEE (reference sequence). The CDR3 contains 17 residues. V was cut by 4 bases and J by 9 bases, with 26 bases left in between. The CDR3 is CASSPGVRGTGNSEQFF. The CDR3 region has the DNA TGTGCCAGCAGCCCAGGGGTTCGCGGCACGGGAAATAGTGAGCAGTTCTTC.